Given below is one T cell receptor (beta chain) in context. No antigen is known for it. Investigators reverse transcribed all isolated RNA, so they sequenced expressed TCRB transcripts. Profiling relied on immunoSEQ multiplex PCR, and the TCRdb table lists in-frame clones only, not all of them. The repertoire includes tens of thousands of clones, roughly 31% of them detected once, and 0.45% to 0.55% sits in the top ten. The data stem from a study of beta chain features in type 1 diabetes. The study's findings and limits: When Type 1 diabetes patients were examined, their TCRB CDR3s proved moderately but significantly shorter in all four CD4+ subsets. Compared with healthy donors, patients appeared to share more similar naive, central memory and regulatory TCRB repertoires.

Germline CDR1 is MNHNS and CDR2 is SASEGT. The CDR3 is 14 residues long. The J segment lost 4 bases and the V segment lost 4 bases, leaving 3 bases of the junction unmatched. The specimen sequenced was stem cell memory CD4+ T cells from blood. The rearrangement uses TRBV6-1 and TRBJ2-3; 9 bases match TRBD2. This clonotype was obtained from a young woman in good health. The CDR3 DNA follows: TGTGCCAGCAGTGTTCTAGCGGGGCCAGATACGCAGTATTTT. It is translated as CASSVLAGPDTQYF.